These T cell receptor beta chains were read from a single sample in a study of CD8 T cells in ankylosing spondylitis. TCRdb redid the calling of the 5' RACE reads with MiXCR, one entry per CDR3 protein. The sample shows roughly 150,000 distinct CDR3 sequences, about 32% of them seen only once. Sequencing used synovial fluid, either unsorted or a sorted T cell fraction (not recorded which). Every receptor here comes from a male donor with ankylosing spondylitis. The CDR3 runs from the conserved cysteine through the conserved F or W. A D gene is named only where the DNA matches it firmly. The listing skips clone size in some rows; elsewhere it reads once, few, many or a size class.

.,TRBJ2-7,TRBV5-6,TRBD1,CASSFFGTGGYEQYF,TGTGCCAGCAGCTTTTTCGGGACAGGCGGCTACGAGCAGTACTTC
.,TRBJ2-3,TRBV6-5,TRBD2,CASSYSGRASRTDTQYF,TGTGCCAGCAGTTACAGCGGGAGGGCCTCACGCACAGATACGCAGTATTTT
many,TRBJ2-2,TRBV12-3/TRBV12-4,TRBD2,CASSLGTSGATGELFF,TGTGCCAGCAGTTTAGGGACTAGCGGGGCCACCGGGGAGCTGTTTTTT
.,TRBJ2-3,TRBV29-1,TRBD2,CSVEGLAGNTDTQYF,TGCAGCGTTGAAGGACTAGCGGGAAACACAGATACGCAGTATTTT
.,TRBJ2-2,TRBV15,.,CATSRVGVNTGELFF,TGTGCCACCAGCAGAGTAGGGGTGAACACCGGGGAGCTGTTTTTT
once,TRBJ2-7,TRBV9,TRBD2,CASSVGTSETYEQYF,TGTGCCAGCAGCGTAGGGACTAGCGAGACCTACGAGCAGTACTTC
.,TRBJ2-1,TRBV28,.,CASTLGERDEQFF,TGTGCCAGCACCTTAGGGGAGCGCGATGAGCAGTTCTTC
few,TRBJ2-6,TRBV24-1,.,CATRRIRDLYSGANVLTF,TGTGCCACCAGAAGAATCAGGGACTTATACTCTGGGGCCAACGTCCTGACTTTC
.,TRBJ2-1,TRBV15,TRBD1,CATSRTGQGLNEQFF,TGTGCCACCAGCAGAACCGGACAGGGCTTGAATGAGCAGTTCTTC
few,TRBJ1-5,TRBV28,.,CASREPNRGNQPQHF,TGTGCCAGCAGGGAGCCCAACCGCGGGAATCAGCCCCAGCATTTT
few,TRBJ2-7,TRBV7-9,.,CASSLVGRGNYEQYF,TGTGCCAGCAGCTTAGTTGGGCGGGGCAACTACGAGCAGTACTTC
few,TRBJ2-3,TRBV10-3,.,CAIRGESTDTQYF,TGTGCCATCCGCGGGGAGAGCACAGATACGCAGTATTTT
few,TRBJ2-1,TRBV20-1,TRBD1,CSARATGDRRISYNEQFF,TGCAGTGCTAGAGCAACCGGGGACAGGCGTATCTCCTACAATGAGCAGTTCTTC
once,TRBJ1-2,TRBV5-6,.,CASSREQGANYGYTF,TGTGCCAGCAGCCGCGAGCAGGGAGCTAACTATGGCTACACCTTC
few,TRBJ2-1,TRBV29-1,.,CSVGPGWGAYNEQFF,TGCAGCGTTGGCCCCGGGTGGGGGGCATACAATGAGCAGTTCTTC
.,TRBJ2-3,TRBV6-2/TRBV6-3,.,CASSYLAGLADTQYF,TGTGCCAGCAGTTACTTGGCAGGGTTGGCAGATACGCAGTATTTT
many,TRBJ2-1,TRBV2,.,CASSLLDEQFF,TGTGCCAGCTCCCTCCTGGATGAGCAGTTCTTC
.,TRBJ2-2,TRBV12-3/TRBV12-4,.,CASSPRPAGLNTGELFF,TGTGCCAGCAGCCCTCGGCCAGCGGGCTTGAACACCGGGGAGCTGTTTTTT
.,TRBJ2-7,TRBV5-1,.,CASSVGSSSYEQYF,TGCGCCAGCAGTGTGGGCAGTAGCTCCTACGAGCAGTACTTC
.,TRBJ2-5,TRBV7-9,.,CASSLAGGETQYF,TGTGCCAGCAGCTTAGCAGGGGGAGAGACCCAGTACTTC
few,TRBJ1-3,TRBV3-1,TRBD1,CASSQGTGSGNTIYF,TGTGCCAGCAGCCAAGGGACAGGGAGTGGAAACACCATATATTTT
.,TRBJ2-5,TRBV30,.,CAWRVTVPGATQYF,TGTGCCTGGAGGGTCACTGTACCAGGGGCGACCCAGTACTTC
.,TRBJ2-5,TRBV6-1,TRBD1,CASTDRGFGETQYF,TGTGCCAGCACGGACAGGGGATTCGGAGAGACCCAGTACTTC
.,TRBJ1-5,TRBV5-6,.,CASSLNPRTVGYDQPQHF,TGTGCCAGCAGCTTAAACCCTAGGACAGTGGGATATGATCAGCCCCAGCATTTT
many,TRBJ1-3,TRBV2,.,CASRDTGDGNTIYF,TGTGCCAGCAGAGATACAGGAGATGGAAACACCATATATTTT
few,TRBJ1-6,TRBV12-3/TRBV12-4,.,CASSPRENSPLHF,TGTGCCAGCAGTCCCAGGGAGAATTCACCCCTCCACTTT
many,TRBJ2-3,TRBV5-5,.,CASSLRVERLGTQYF,TGTGCCAGCAGCTTGCGAGTCGAGCGATTGGGTACGCAGTATTTT
.,TRBJ1-2,TRBV28,.,CASSSSRQATKGRGGYTF,TGTGCCAGCAGTTCATCCCGACAGGCTACCAAGGGGCGTGGTGGCTACACCTTC
.,TRBJ1-2,TRBV4-2,.,CASSQARGQTYGYTF,TGTGCCAGCAGCCAAGCCCGAGGACAGACCTATGGCTACACCTTC
many,TRBJ1-6,TRBV29-1,.,CSVGDGPNSPLHF,TGCAGCGTTGGGGACGGCCCTAATTCACCCCTCCACTTT
few,TRBJ1-6,TRBV6-5,.,CASSYWVSGLSSYNSPLHF,TGTGCCAGCAGTTATTGGGTGTCAGGCCTCAGCTCCTATAATTCACCCCTCCACTTT
.,TRBJ1-1,TRBV15,TRBD1,CATSRTSFQGARLTDTEAFF,TGTGCCACCAGCAGAACGTCTTTCCAGGGGGCGCGTCTTACGGACACTGAAGCTTTCTTT
few,TRBJ2-7,TRBV7-9,.,CASSLGVGGRFDEQYF,TGTGCCAGCAGCTTAGGGGTGGGGGGGCGATTCGACGAGCAGTACTTC
few,TRBJ1-4,TRBV28,TRBD1,CASSLPPGQGTEKLFF,TGTGCCAGCAGTTTACCTCCGGGACAGGGGACTGAAAAACTGTTTTTT
.,TRBJ1-4,TRBV7-9,TRBD1,CASSHTGVNEKLFF,TGTGCCAGCAGCCACACAGGGGTCAATGAAAAACTGTTTTTT
many,TRBJ2-5,TRBV7-9,TRBD1,CASSSYLGTDKETQYF,TGTGCCAGCAGCTCGTACCTCGGGACAGATAAAGAGACCCAGTACTTC
.,TRBJ1-5,TRBV5-1,TRBD1,CASSLVAGGNQPQHF,TGCGCCAGCAGCTTGGTTGCAGGGGGAAATCAGCCCCAGCATTTT
.,TRBJ1-1,TRBV20-1,.,CSASRTQTGRNTEAFF,TGCAGTGCTAGTCGAACGCAAACAGGGAGGAACACTGAAGCTTTCTTT
few,TRBJ1-6,TRBV10-3,TRBD1,CAISAGRGVGNSPLHF,TGTGCCATCAGTGCGGGCAGGGGGGTCGGAAATTCACCCCTCCACTTT
many,TRBJ2-5,TRBV20-1,TRBD2,CSAAGERGGAATQYF,TGCAGTGCGGCGGGGGAGCGGGGAGGGGCAGCGACCCAGTACTTC
.,TRBJ2-5,TRBV18,TRBD2,CASSRSGGGETQYF,TGTGCCAGCTCGCGTAGCGGGGGTGGAGAGACCCAGTACTTC
.,TRBJ1-1,TRBV21-1,.,CASSSPSGTEAFF,TGTGCCAGCAGCAGTCCCAGCGGCACTGAAGCTTTCTTT
.,TRBJ2-3,TRBV2,.,CASSETGLADTQYF,TGTGCCAGCAGTGAAACTGGGCTTGCAGATACGCAGTATTTT
few,TRBJ1-5,TRBV18,.,CASSPPNNQPQHF,TGTGCCAGCTCACCACCGAATAATCAGCCCCAGCATTTT
.,TRBJ1-6,TRBV7-2,.,CASSVQSGGGSPLHF,TGTGCCAGCAGCGTCCAGAGTGGAGGAGGTTCACCCCTCCACTTT
.,TRBJ2-7,TRBV7-2,TRBD2,CASSPGGLAGVIGEQYF,TGTGCCAGCAGCCCCGGCGGACTAGCGGGAGTGATTGGCGAGCAGTACTTC
.,TRBJ2-5,TRBV5-8,.,CASSLGVGGETQYF,TGTGCCAGCAGCTTGGGCGTCGGAGGAGAGACCCAGTACTTC